This TCR beta chain derives from a study of spatial heterogeneity in lung cancer. CDR3 length: 15 residues. Between the trimmed V and J ends, which lost 6 bases and 7 bases, there was a span of 25 bases. Germline CDR1 is SQVTM and CDR2 is ANQGSEA. This clonotype was observed many times. Time point: sample taken at primary tumor resection. Single TCR cDNA molecules each had their own unique molecular identifier. TCRdb independently ran MiXCR on the 5' RACE reads; one entry per CDR3 protein. The table lists approximately 52,000 distinct CDR3 sequences, around 5.2% of them singletons. Sequenced here: PBMCs, sampled at surgery. This TCR was recovered from a male donor with early-stage non-small cell lung cancer. This chain links TRBV29-1 with TRBJ2-7; D is unresolved. The CDR3 sequence is CSVKARMTVLGEQYF. The CDR3 region has the DNA TGCAGCGTCAAAGCTAGAATGACTGTTTTGGGAGAGCAGTACTTC.